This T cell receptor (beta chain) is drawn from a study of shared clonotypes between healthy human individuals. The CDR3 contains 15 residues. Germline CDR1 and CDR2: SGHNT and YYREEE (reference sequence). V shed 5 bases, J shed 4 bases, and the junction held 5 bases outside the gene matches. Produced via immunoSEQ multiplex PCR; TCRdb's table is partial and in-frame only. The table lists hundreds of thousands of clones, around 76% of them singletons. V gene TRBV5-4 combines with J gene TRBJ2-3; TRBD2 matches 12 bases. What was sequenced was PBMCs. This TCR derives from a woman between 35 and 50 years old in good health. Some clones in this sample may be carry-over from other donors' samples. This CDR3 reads CASSLAGGRPDTQYF. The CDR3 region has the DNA TGTGCCAGCAGTCTAGCGGGAGGGCGTCCAGATACGCAGTATTTT.